The clone carrying this T cell receptor (beta chain) has just one count. This sample is part of a study of blood T cells in healthy people across ages. CDR1 is SNHLY and CDR2 is FYNNEI in the germline V gene. V lost 7 bases and J 0 bases, leaving 10 bases between the germline ends. The CDR3 loop spans 13 amino acids. For the second PCR, which ran for about 7 to 11 cycles, a sample-barcoded 5' primer and a J-beta primer mix were used. A single record per CDR3 protein comes from TCRdb applying MiXCR to the 5' RACE reads. This sample has about 1.4 million distinct CDR3 sequences, with 45% to 70% found just once.

This TCR derives from a man between 18 and 29 years old in good health. This chain uses TRBV2 with TRBJ2-7; D is undetermined. Material for sequencing was blood. Here the CDR3 reads CASKKGDSYEQYF. DNA for the CDR3: TGTGCCAGCAAGAAGGGCGACTCCTACGAGCAGTACTTC.